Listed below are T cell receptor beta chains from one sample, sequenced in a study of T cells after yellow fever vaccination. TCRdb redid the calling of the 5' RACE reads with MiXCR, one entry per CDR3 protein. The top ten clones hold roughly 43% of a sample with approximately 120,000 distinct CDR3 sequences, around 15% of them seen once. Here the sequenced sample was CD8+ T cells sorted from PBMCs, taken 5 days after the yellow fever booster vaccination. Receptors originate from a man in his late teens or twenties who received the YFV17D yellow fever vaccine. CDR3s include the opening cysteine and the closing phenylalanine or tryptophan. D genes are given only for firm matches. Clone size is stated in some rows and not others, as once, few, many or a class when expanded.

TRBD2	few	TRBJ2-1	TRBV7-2	CASQVGGGVYEQFF	TGTGCCAGCCAGGTCGGCGGGGGGGTATATGAGCAGTTCTTC
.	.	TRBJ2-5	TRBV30	CAWAGEPGETQYF	TGTGCCTGGGCAGGGGAGCCGGGGGAGACCCAGTACTTC
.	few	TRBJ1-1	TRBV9	CASSAWGGPNTEAFF	TGTGCCAGCAGCGCGTGGGGGGGCCCGAACACTGAAGCTTTCTTT
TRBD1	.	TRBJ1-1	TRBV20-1	CSARGEPRGMGTEAFF	TGCAGTGCTAGAGGAGAGCCCAGGGGGATGGGCACTGAAGCTTTCTTT
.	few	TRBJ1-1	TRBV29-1	CSGRWGQNTEAFF	TGCAGCGGCCGATGGGGGCAAAACACTGAAGCTTTCTTT
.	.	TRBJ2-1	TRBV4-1	CASSQDLGRVYEQFF	TGCGCCAGCAGCCAAGATCTTGGAAGGGTCTATGAGCAGTTCTTC
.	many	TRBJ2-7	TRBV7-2	CASSLLVEQYF	TGTGCCAGCAGCCTCCTAGTCGAGCAGTACTTC
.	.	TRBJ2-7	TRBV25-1	CASTNKADYHNYEQYF	TGTGCCAGCACCAATAAGGCGGACTACCATAACTACGAGCAGTACTTC
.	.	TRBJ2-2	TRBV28	CASCGFGTGELFF	TGTGCCAGCTGCGGGTTTGGCACCGGGGAGCTGTTTTTT
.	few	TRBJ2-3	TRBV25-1	CASRTDTQYF	TGTGCCAGCAGGACAGATACGCAGTATTTT
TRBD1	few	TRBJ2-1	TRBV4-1	CASSQATTGAPSDEQFF	TGCGCCAGCAGCCAAGCCACTACAGGGGCGCCGTCGGATGAGCAGTTCTTC
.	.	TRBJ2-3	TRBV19	CASAPLSFGTDTQYF	TGTGCCAGTGCCCCCCTTAGTTTCGGCACAGATACGCAGTATTTT
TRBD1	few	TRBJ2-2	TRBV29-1	CSVEGTGGAGELFF	TGCAGCGTTGAAGGGACAGGGGGGGCCGGGGAGCTGTTTTTT
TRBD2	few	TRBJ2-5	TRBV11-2	CASSGLAVQETQYF	TGTGCCAGCTCGGGACTAGCGGTCCAAGAGACCCAGTACTTC
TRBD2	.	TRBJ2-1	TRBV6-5	CASSYSYGGAANEQFF	TGTGCCAGCAGTTACTCGTACGGGGGGGCCGCCAATGAGCAGTTCTTC
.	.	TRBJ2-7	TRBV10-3	CAIRGDRPYEQYF	TGTGCCATCAGAGGGGACCGTCCCTACGAGCAGTACTTC
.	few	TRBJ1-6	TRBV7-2	CASSLGHGIVSSYNSPLHF	TGTGCCAGCAGCTTAGGGCATGGAATTGTCAGCTCCTATAATTCACCCCTCCACTTT
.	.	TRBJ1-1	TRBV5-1	CASSPITGTVNTEAFF	TGCGCCAGCAGCCCGATAACGGGGACGGTGAACACTGAAGCTTTCTTT
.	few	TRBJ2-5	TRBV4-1	CATKSGAGSQETQYF	TGCGCCACCAAGTCAGGGGCAGGGTCGCAAGAGACCCAGTACTTC
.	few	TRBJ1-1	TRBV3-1	CASSQRGVVVDTEAFF	TGTGCCAGCAGCCAAAGGGGGGTCGTAGTGGATACTGAAGCTTTCTTT
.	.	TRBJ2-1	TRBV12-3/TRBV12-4	CASTGLSSYNEQFF	TGTGCCAGCACAGGACTTAGCTCCTACAATGAGCAGTTCTTC